This T cell receptor beta chain was identified in a study of blood T cells in healthy people across ages. Study-wide background: Every two T cells gave about one barcoded beta molecule via template switching.

This clonotype was observed many times. The antigen remains undetermined. Alongside a J-beta primer mix, a sample-barcoded 5' primer served in a second PCR lasting 7 to 11 cycles. From the 5' RACE reads, TCRdb called clonotypes with MiXCR, one entry per CDR3 protein. Of about 570,000 distinct CDR3 sequences listed, approximately 30% were seen once; the top ten hold about 18%. The CDR3 runs to 13 residues. Germline CDR1 is KGHSH and CDR2 is LQKENI. Findings and caveats of the study: Compared with aged donors, long-lived donors showed fewer expanded clones, suggesting selection.

The chain couples TRBV18 to TRBJ2-5; D is tentatively TRBD1 or TRBD2 (5 bases each). The sequence was obtained from a woman between 70 and 85 years old in good health. The source material was blood. The chain's CDR3 is CTGADQERGTQYF. CDR3 sequence (DNA): TGTACCGGGGCAGACCAAGAGAGGGGAACCCAGTACTTC. The full variable domain, with the rest looked up from reference TRBV18 and TRBJ2-5, is NAGVMQNPRHLVRRRGQEARLRCSPMKGHSHVYWYRQLPEEGLKFMVYLQKENIIDESGMPKERFSAEFPKEGPSILRIQQVVRGDSAAYFCTGADQERGTQYFGPGTRLLVL.